The entry below gives a single TCR beta chain sequence along with its context. Its specificity is unknown. TCRdb processed the 5' RACE reads anew with MiXCR; each CDR3 protein has one entry. The data contain 200,000 to 250,000 distinct CDR3 sequences, over 11% of them singletons. This sample was included in a study of identical twins. Findings and limits, study-wide: It was cross-sectional statistical analysis, not following the same donors, that the conclusions relied on. Potential partial confounding of zero-insertion analyses by invariant MAIT and iNKT cells was noted.

Unmatched junction bases numbered 3, after V lost 2 bases and J lost 6 bases. The CDR3 length is 13 residues. CDR1 is DFQATT, CDR2 SNEGSKA, per germline (reference sequence). The sequenced sample consisted of memory (CD45RO+) T cells sorted from blood. This receptor was obtained from a woman under 30 in good health. This sequence joins TRBV20-1 and TRBJ2-2, with 7 bases matching TRBD2. The chain's CDR3 is CSARRRGAGELFF. The CDR3 DNA is TGCAGTGCTAGACGTCGGGGGGCCGGGGAGCTGTTTTTT.